The 16 T cell receptor beta chains below all came from one sample that was sequenced in a study of beta chain features in type 1 diabetes listed by TCRdb under 2018. The library was made by the immunoSEQ multiplex PCR assay. The High Capacity cDNA Reverse Transcription Kit was used to reverse transcribe all of the isolated RNA, meaning that expressed TCRB transcripts were what got sequenced. The immuneACCESS repertoire file appears here via TCRdb, limited to in-frame rearrangements. These files lack a portion of the clones; in checked studies, under half of the deficit traces to unresolved V genes, and the cause of the others is not known. The sample contains a few hundred thousand clones, roughly a tenth of them found a single time. Approximately 1.4% of the sample comes from the top ten. The sample comprised central memory CD4+ T cells from blood. Source of these receptors: a man younger than 35 in good health.

Note on this clone: Distinct nucleotide sequences in the sample also encode this CDR3. V is TRBV7-9 and J is TRBJ1-2; 10 nucleotides line up with TRBD1. CDR1 SEHNR and CDR2 FQNEAQ come from the germline V gene (reference sequence). Trimming removed 4 bases from V and 5 bases from J; junction bases left unmatched: 1. The CDR3 loop spans 13 amino acids. Here the CDR3 DNA reads TGTGCCAGCAGCTCGGGACAGGGGTATGGCTACACCTTC. Encoded protein: CASSSGQGYGYTF.

This clone was picked up many times. The chain carries TRBV5-6 and TRBJ2-7; perhaps D is TRBD1 or TRBD2 (5 bases each). Trimming removed 3 bases at V and 4 bases at J, with 17 bases between. The germline gives CDR1 SGHDT, CDR2 YYEEEE. The CDR3 covers 15 residues. The CDR3 sequence: CASSSPGPVAYEQYF. The CDR3 DNA is TGTGCCAGCAGCTCGCCGGGACCCGTCGCTTACGAGCAGTACTTC.

CDR3 residues: CASSLDGGSSYNEQFF. The CDR3 coding sequence is TGTGCCAGCAGCTTGGATGGCGGGAGCTCCTACAATGAGCAGTTCTTC. This chain joins TRBV5-4 and TRBJ2-1; 7 bases match TRBD2. Trimming cost V 0 bases and J 0 bases; bases outside gene matches: 3. Germline V lookup: CDR1 SGHNT, CDR2 YYREEE (reference sequence). The CDR3 sequence is 16 residues long.

This chain links TRBV10-3 with TRBJ1-5; possibly TRBD1 for D (6 bases). The germline gives CDR1 ENHRY, CDR2 SYGVKD. This CDR3 is 16 amino acids long. Trimming stripped 2 bases from V and 3 bases from J, with 14 bases between. The CDR3 DNA reads as TGTGCCATCAGTGAGGGAGGACAGATGTACAATCAGCCCCAGCATTTT. Translation: CAISEGGQMYNQPQHF.

Only a few counts were recorded for this clone. J is TRBJ2-2 and V is TRBV7-9, with D perhaps given as TRBD1 or TRBD2 (7 bases each). The CDR3 sequence is 19 residues long. Trimming left V 1 base short and J 3 bases short, with 21 bases between. Germline-derived CDR1 and CDR2 are SEHNR and FQNEAQ (reference sequence). CDR3 in amino acids: CASSLVPDREGVDTGELFF. In DNA, the CDR3 is TGTGCCAGCAGCTTAGTCCCCGACAGGGAGGGGGTCGACACCGGGGAGCTGTTTTTT.

The chain links TRBV5-6 to TRBJ1-4; D remains ambiguous. V lost 0 bases to trimming and J lost 4 bases, with 10 bases between them. This CDR3 spans 15 amino acids. Per the germline V gene, CDR1 is SGHDT and CDR2 is YYEEEE. The CDR3 DNA is TGTGCCAGCAGCTTGGTGGCAGGAGGTAATGAAAAACTGTTTTTT. It codes for CASSLVAGGNEKLFF.

This clone was seen a few times. V gene TRBV25-1 combines with J gene TRBJ2-1; possibly TRBD2 for D (6 bases). V was cut by 3 bases and J by 7 bases, with 13 bases left in between. Germline V gene sequence: CDR1 MGHDK, CDR2 SYGVNS. The CDR3 is made up of 14 amino acids. The DNA for the CDR3 is TGTGCCAGCAGTGAGGCGGGGCGCAGGAATGAGCAGTTCTTC. Translated, it gives CASSEAGRRNEQFF.

The chain combines TRBV7-2 with TRBJ2-1, with 11 bases that match TRBD1. With 4 bases clipped from V and 4 bases from J, the junction kept 3 bases outside the gene matches. In germline, CDR1 is SGHTA, CDR2 FQGNSA. The CDR3 is made up of 15 amino acids. The CDR3 loop reads CASSSGTGGYNEQFF. DNA of the CDR3: TGTGCCAGCAGCTCCGGGACAGGGGGATACAATGAGCAGTTCTTC.

The J gene is TRBJ1-5, the V gene TRBV29-1, with a tentative D call TRBD1 (5 bases). V lost 4 bases and J lost 3, with 10 bases in between. The CDR3 extends over 13 amino acids. Germline V gene sequence: CDR1 SQVTM, CDR2 ANQGSEA. CDR3 bases: TGCAGCGTTGGGGGACCGAACAATCAGCCCCAGCATTTT. Translating gives CSVGGPNNQPQHF.

The V and J genes are TRBV30 and TRBJ2-7, with TRBD2 identical over 8 bases. The CDR3 is made up of 14 amino acids. Germline V CDR1 and CDR2: GTSNPN, SVGIG (reference sequence). V lost 0 bases and J lost 12; bases outside the gene matches: 13. The CDR3 DNA sequence: TGTGCCTGGAGTGTACCCGGGACTAGGGGAATTCGGTACTTC. It codes for CAWSVPGTRGIRYF. The full variable domain, in which reference TRBV30 and TRBJ2-7 provide the parts outside the CDR3, is SQTIHQWPATLVQPVGSPLSLECTVEGTSNPNLYWYRQAAGRGLQLLFYSVGIGQISSEVPQNLSASRPQDRQFILSSKKLLLSDSGFYLCAWSVPGTRGIRYFGPGTRLTVT.

As DNA, the CDR3 is TGTGCCAGCAGCCAACGGGGGGGGAGGCCCCCGCCAGCCAAAAACATTCAGTACTTC. Residues: CASSQRGGRPPPAKNIQYF. This sequence joins TRBV4-2 and TRBJ2-4; TRBD2 matches 8 bases. This CDR3 spans 19 amino acids. Germline CDR1 LGHNA, CDR2 YNFKEQ. J was trimmed by 0 bases and V by 2 bases; bases with no gene match: 12.

This clone was counted between two and nine times. The chain carries TRBV18 and TRBJ2-5; unclear D gene. The ends were cut back, 1 base at V and 2 bases at J, with 5 bases in the middle. This CDR3 region has 13 residues. The germline V gene encodes CDR1 KGHSH and CDR2 LQKENI. CDR3 sequence (DNA): TGTGCCAGCTCACCACGGGCTCAAGAGACCCAGTACTTC. This encodes CASSPRAQETQYF.

This clone was seen more than once but under ten times. The chain carries TRBV4-1 and TRBJ1-2; D not certain. The V gene lost 0 bases and the J gene lost 4 bases, with 9 bases spanning the gap. The CDR3 consists of 14 residues. Germline loops: CDR1 MGHRA, CDR2 YSYEKL. The DNA for the CDR3 is TGCGCCAGCAGCCAAGATTCCAGGAGCTATGGCTACACCTTC. It translates to CASSQDSRSYGYTF.

The CDR3: CAWSKAYYEQYF. CDR3 coding DNA: TGTGCCTGGAGTAAAGCCTACTACGAGCAGTACTTC. The J gene is TRBJ2-7, the V gene TRBV30; D remains ambiguous. The CDR3 is 12 amino acids. Germline V gene data show CDR1 as GTSNPN and CDR2 as SVGIG (reference sequence). With 2 bases removed from V and 3 bases from J, the gap between germline ends came to 8 bases.

J is TRBJ2-2 and V is TRBV30; a possible D gene is TRBD1 (5 bases). V lost 0 bases, J lost 0 bases, and 11 bases lay in between. CDR1 and CDR2 from the germline V gene are GTSNPN and SVGIG (reference sequence). This CDR3 spans 16 amino acids. CDR3 region: CAWSVGGAANTGELFF. The CDR3 region has the DNA TGTGCCTGGAGTGTCGGTGGGGCAGCGAACACCGGGGAGCTGTTTTTT.

With respect to this clone: Being one base from a much bigger clone, this may be a read error. This sample includes further DNA sequences coding for the same CDR3. V is TRBV9 and J is TRBJ1-1; D is unclear. Germline V CDR1 and CDR2: SGDLS, YYNGEE. CDR3 length: 13 amino acids. The CDR3 bases are TGCGCCAGCAGCTTGAATATGAACACTGAAGCTTTCTTT. This encodes CASSLNMNTEAFF.